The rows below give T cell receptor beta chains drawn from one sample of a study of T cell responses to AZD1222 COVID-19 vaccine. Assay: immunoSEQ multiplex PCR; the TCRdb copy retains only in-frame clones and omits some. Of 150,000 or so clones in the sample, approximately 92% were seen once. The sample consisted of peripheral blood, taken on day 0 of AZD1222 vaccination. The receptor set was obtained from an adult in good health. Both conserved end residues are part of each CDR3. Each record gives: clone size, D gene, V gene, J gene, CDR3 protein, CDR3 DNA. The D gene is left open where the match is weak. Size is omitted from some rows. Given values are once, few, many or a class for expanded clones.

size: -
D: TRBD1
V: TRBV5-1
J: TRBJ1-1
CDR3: CASSLGTGEAFF
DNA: TGCGCCAGCAGCTTGGGGACAGGGGAAGCTTTCTTT

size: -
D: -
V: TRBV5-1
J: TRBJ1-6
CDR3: CASSPGRGGNSPLHF
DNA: TGCGCCAGCAGCCCGGGGAGGGGGGGTAATTCACCCCTCCACTTT

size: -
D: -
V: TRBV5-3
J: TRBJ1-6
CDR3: CARSLTCLKASPLHF
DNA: TGTGCCAGAAGCTTGACGTGCCTGAAAGCTTCACCCCTCCACTTT

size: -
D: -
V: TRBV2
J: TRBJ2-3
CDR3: CASRWDTQYF
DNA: TGTGCCAGCAGATGGGATACGCAGTATTTT

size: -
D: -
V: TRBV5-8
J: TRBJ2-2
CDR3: CASSLVGLNTGELFF
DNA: TGTGCCAGCAGCTTGGTGGGACTTAACACCGGGGAGCTGTTTTTT

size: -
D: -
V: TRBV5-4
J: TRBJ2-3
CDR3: CASSLAGSDTQYF
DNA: TGTGCCAGCAGCTTGGCTGGCTCAGATACGCAGTATTTT

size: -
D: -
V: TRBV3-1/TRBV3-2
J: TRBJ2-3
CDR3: CASSQDEGADTQYF
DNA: TGTGCCAGCAGCCAAGATGAGGGCGCAGATACGCAGTATTTT

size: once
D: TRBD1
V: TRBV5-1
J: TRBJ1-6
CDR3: CASSFGTGASPPLHF
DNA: TGCGCCAGCAGCTTTGGGACAGGGGCATCTCCACCCCTCCACTTT

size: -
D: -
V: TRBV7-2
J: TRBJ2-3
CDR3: CASSQGGGSWDTQYF
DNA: TGTGCCAGCAGCCAAGGGGGGGGGAGCTGGGATACGCAGTATTTT

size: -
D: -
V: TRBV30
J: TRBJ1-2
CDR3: CAWIQYGPGYTF
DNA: TGTGCCTGGATCCAGTACGGGCCCGGCTACACCTTC

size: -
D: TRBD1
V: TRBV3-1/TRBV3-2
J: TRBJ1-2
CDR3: CASSPGQLNYGYTF
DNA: TGTGCCAGCAGCCCGGGACAGCTGAACTATGGCTACACCTTC

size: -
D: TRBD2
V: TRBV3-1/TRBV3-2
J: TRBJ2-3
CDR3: CASSLAGGPADTQYF
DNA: TGTGCCAGCAGCCTGGCGGGGGGGCCGGCGGATACGCAGTATTTT

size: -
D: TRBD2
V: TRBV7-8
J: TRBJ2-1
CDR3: CATGLAGGYEQFF
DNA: TGTGCCACGGGACTAGCGGGAGGCTATGAGCAGTTCTTC

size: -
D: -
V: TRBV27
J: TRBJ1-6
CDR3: CASSLGGGSGSPLHF
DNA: TGTGCCAGCAGTTTGGGGGGGGGCTCTGGGTCACCCCTCCACTTT